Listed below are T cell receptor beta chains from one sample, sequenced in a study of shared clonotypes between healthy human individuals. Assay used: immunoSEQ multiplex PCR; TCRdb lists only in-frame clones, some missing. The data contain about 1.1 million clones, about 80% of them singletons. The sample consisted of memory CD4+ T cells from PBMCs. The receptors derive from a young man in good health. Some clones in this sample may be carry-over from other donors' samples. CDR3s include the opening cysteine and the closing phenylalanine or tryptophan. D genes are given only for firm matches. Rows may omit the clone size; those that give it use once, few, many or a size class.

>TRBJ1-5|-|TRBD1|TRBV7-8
CASSLLQGAGPQHF
TGTGCCAGCAGCTTGTTACAGGGGGCTGGTCCCCAGCATTTT
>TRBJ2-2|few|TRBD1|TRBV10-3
CAISRSPSGTGTGELFF
TGTGCCATCAGTCGCTCGCCGTCAGGGACAGGCACCGGGGAGCTGTTTTTT
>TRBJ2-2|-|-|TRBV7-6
CASSLRGNTGELFF
TGTGCCAGCAGCTTACGGGGAAACACCGGGGAGCTGTTTTTT
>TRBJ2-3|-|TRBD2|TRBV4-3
CASSQIAGDTQYF
TGCGCCAGCAGCCAAATAGCGGGGGATACGCAGTATTTT
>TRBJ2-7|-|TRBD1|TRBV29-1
CSARRDRGGEQYF
TGCAGCGCTAGGCGGGACAGGGGTGGTGAGCAGTACTTC
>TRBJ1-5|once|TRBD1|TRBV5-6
CASSLGNRGQPQHF
TGTGCCAGCAGCTTAGGTAACAGGGGCCAGCCCCAGCATTTT
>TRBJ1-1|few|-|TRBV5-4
CASSRQNTEAFF
TGTGCCAGCAGCAGACAAAACACTGAAGCTTTCTTT
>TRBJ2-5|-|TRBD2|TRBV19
CASSISGGETQYF
TGTGCCAGTAGTATCTCGGGAGGAGAGACCCAGTACTTC
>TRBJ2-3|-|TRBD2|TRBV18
CASCAAGVTDTQYF
TGTGCCAGCTGCGCGGCGGGAGTCACAGATACGCAGTATTTT
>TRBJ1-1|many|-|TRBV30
CAAEAGMISWSTEAFF
TGTGCCGCGGAGGCAGGGATGATTTCTTGGAGCACTGAAGCTTTCTTT
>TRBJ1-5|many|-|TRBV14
CASSQRRGGNQPQHF
TGTGCCAGCAGCCAGCGGCGGGGGGGGAATCAGCCCCAGCATTTT
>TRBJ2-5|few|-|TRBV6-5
CASSYGSIGETQYF
TGTGCCAGCAGTTACGGTAGTATTGGGGAGACCCAGTACTTC
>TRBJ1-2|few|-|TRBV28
CASSLFAPDSRHGYTF
TGTGCCAGCAGTTTATTTGCCCCGGACAGCCGACATGGCTACACCTTC
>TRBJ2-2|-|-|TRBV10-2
CASSGVFGDTGELFF
TGCGCCAGCAGTGGGGTTTTTGGCGACACCGGGGAGCTGTTTTTT
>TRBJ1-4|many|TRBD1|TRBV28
CASSQPVGQGYEKLFF
TGTGCCAGCAGCCAACCTGTGGGACAGGGGTATGAAAAACTGTTTTTT
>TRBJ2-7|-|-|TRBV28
CASSSPGGEAYEQYF
TGTGCCAGCAGCTCACCCGGAGGGGAGGCCTACGAGCAGTACTTC
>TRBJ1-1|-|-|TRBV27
CASSSTDASTLTLF
TGTGCCAGCAGTTCCACTGACGCCAGCACCCTCACCTTATTT
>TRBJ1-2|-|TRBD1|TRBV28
CASSLGQGAGGYTF
TGTGCCAGCAGTTTGGGGCAGGGGGCAGGTGGCTACACCTTC
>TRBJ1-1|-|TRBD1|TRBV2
CASTVHGQGTEAFF
TGTGCCAGCACCGTTCACGGACAGGGGACTGAAGCTTTCTTT
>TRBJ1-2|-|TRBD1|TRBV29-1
CSANDRGGYGYTF
TGCAGCGCCAATGACAGGGGAGGCTATGGCTACACCTTC
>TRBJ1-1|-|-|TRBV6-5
CASSYGRKNTEAFF
TGTGCCAGCAGTTACGGACGGAAGAACACTGAAGCTTTCTTT
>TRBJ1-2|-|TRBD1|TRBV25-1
CASSEFGTGDGYTF
TGTGCCAGCAGTGAATTCGGGACAGGGGATGGCTACACCTTC
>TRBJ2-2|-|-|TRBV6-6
CASRVSMAGGELFF
TGTGCCAGCAGAGTGTCGATGGCTGGCGGGGAGCTGTTTTTT
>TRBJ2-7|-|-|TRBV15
CATSRARDIPYEQYF
TGTGCCACCAGCAGAGCGCGAGACATCCCCTACGAGCAGTACTTC
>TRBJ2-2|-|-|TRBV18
CASSQGPPFTGELFF
TGTGCCAGCTCTCAGGGGCCTCCCTTCACCGGGGAGCTGTTTTTT
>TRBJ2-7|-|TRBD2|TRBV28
CASSEVGTSGMNEQYF
TGTGCCAGCAGCGAGGTTGGGACTAGCGGGATGAACGAGCAGTACTTC
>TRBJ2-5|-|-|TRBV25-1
CASSPPRTGETQYF
TGTGCCAGCAGTCCACCCAGGACGGGAGAGACCCAGTACTTC
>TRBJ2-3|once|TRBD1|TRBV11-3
CASSSRQGPDTQYF
TGTGCCAGCAGCTCCAGACAGGGACCAGATACGCAGTATTTT
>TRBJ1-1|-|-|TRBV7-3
CASSLLGGTFF
TGTGCCAGCAGCCTGCTGGGGGGAACTTTCTTT
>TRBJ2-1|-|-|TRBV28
CASSPTGTYNEQFF
TGTGCCAGCAGTCCGACAGGTACCTACAATGAGCAGTTCTTC
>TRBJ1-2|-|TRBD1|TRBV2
CASSGSGQGAGGYTF
TGTGCCAGCAGCGGGTCGGGACAGGGGGCTGGGGGCTACACCTTC
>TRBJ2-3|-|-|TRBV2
CASSEERDTQYF
TGTGCCAGCAGTGAAGAGCGGGATACGCAGTATTTT
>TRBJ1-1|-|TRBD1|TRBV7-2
CASSPYRGVSTEAFF
TGTGCCAGCAGCCCCTACAGGGGAGTCAGCACTGAAGCTTTCTTT
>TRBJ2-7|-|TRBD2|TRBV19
CASSRGLAGVEAYEQYF
TGTGCCAGTAGTAGGGGACTAGCGGGAGTGGAGGCCTACGAGCAGTACTTC
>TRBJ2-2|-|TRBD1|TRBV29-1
CSVRQGQSGELFF
TGCAGCGTTCGACAGGGACAGTCCGGGGAGCTGTTTTTT